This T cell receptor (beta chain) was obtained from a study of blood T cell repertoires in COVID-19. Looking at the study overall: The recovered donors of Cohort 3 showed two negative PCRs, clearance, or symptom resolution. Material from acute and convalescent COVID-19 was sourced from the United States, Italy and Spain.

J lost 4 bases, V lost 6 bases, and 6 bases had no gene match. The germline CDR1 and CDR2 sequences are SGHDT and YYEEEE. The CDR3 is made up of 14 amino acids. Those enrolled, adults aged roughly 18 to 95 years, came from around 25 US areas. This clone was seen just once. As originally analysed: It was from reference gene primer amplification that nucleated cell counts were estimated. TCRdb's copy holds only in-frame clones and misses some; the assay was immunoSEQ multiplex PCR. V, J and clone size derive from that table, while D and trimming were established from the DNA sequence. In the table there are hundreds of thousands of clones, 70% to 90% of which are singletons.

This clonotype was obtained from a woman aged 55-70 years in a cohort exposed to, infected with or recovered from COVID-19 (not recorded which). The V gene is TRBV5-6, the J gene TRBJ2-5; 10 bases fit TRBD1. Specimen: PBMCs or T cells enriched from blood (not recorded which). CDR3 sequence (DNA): TGTGCCAGCAACGGACAGGGGGGTCGAGAGACCCAGTACTTC. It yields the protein CASNGQGGRETQYF.